This T cell receptor beta chain was identified in a study of OX40 agonist ivuxolimab in advanced cancers. The study in broad terms: The costimulatory receptor OX40 (CD134) was targeted by ivuxolimab, a fully human IgG2 agonistic monoclonal antibody. The purpose of peripheral TCRbeta sequencing was to test whether ivuxolimab changed TCR sequence diversity and led to clonal T-cell expansion. The paper reports the monotherapy dose-escalation portion (N = 52 patients) of the phase I ivuxolimab trial. Intravenous ivuxolimab was administered to patients every 2 weeks at six dose levels: 0.01, 0.1, 0.3, 1.5, 3 and 10 mg/kg. Partial responses occurred in three dose-escalation patients, of whom one had hepatocellular carcinoma and two had cutaneous melanoma. The dose-escalation cohort was about 83% male with a mean age of around 62 years, ranging from roughly 20 to 80. Patients were allowed to have had prior anti-PD-1, anti-PD-L1 or anti-CTLA-4 therapy, and around 37% of the dose-escalation patients had previously received checkpoint inhibitors. Of the approximately 54 dose-escalation patients, hepatocellular carcinoma was present in around 20, melanoma in some 15, renal cell carcinoma in 9 and head and neck cancer in 9.

The trial excluded patients who had a history of autoimmune disease or who were on systemic immunosuppression. In every dose cohort, peripheral blood was drawn for TCR sequencing at baseline, cycle 4 day 1, and cycle 7 day 1. Samples came from an open-label, multicenter, first-in-human phase I dose-escalation trial of ivuxolimab. The trial enrolled adults with locally advanced or metastatic head and neck squamous cell, hepatocellular, melanoma or renal cell carcinoma. Before TCR sequencing, CD4+ T cells and CD8+ T cells were sorted from peripheral blood as separate populations. Genomic DNA was isolated from the sorted cells so that the TCRbeta CDR3 region could be sequenced. The immunoSEQ Assay was used to sequence the TCRbeta CDR3 regions. Held by TCRdb, this immuneACCESS table contains in-frame sequences only and omits some clones. Under half of the omission traces to an unresolved V gene where checked; the cause of the rest is unknown. The sample data list 50,000 or so clones, and about 88% of these were observed just once. Jointly, the top ten make up roughly 0.67% of the sample.

The paper as a whole reports these results and caveats: At doses of 0.1 to 3.0 mg/kg, clonal expansion of both CD4+ and CD8+ blood T cells was observed from baseline to week 6. Antigen specificity was not determined for the clonally expanded peripheral T cells. In the 0.1-3.0 mg/kg groups, partial responders were among the patients with the lowest normalized peripheral clonal expansion, particularly in CD8+ T cells. Low levels of normalized T-cell clonal expansion were also seen in some patients who did not respond. After ivuxolimab, expanded clones were on average more numerous among CD8+ T cells than among CD4+ T cells.

For this clone: Its specific antigen is unknown. No base qualities exist here, and no much larger clone lies one base off it.

CDR1 SGHVS and CDR2 FQNEAQ were looked up in the germline V gene. The junction shows trimming of 5 bases on V and 4 bases on J, and the gene matches do not reach 3 bases of it. From its cysteine to its phenylalanine, the CDR3 spans 15 amino acids. Left in the record is the CDR3 DNA by itself, 45 bases read in frame from the first base. The sequence came from an adult with an advanced solid tumor such as melanoma, head and neck, liver or kidney cancer. The chain is encoded by TRBV7-8 joined to TRBJ1-4, with 11 bases matching TRBD1. The sequencing used CD4+ or CD8+ T cells sorted from blood, collected in a trial of the OX40 agonist ivuxolimab. The CDR3 reads CASSGQGALNEKLFF. The nucleotide sequence is given as TGTGCCAGCAGCGGACAGGGGGCCCTTAATGAAAAACTGTTTTTT.